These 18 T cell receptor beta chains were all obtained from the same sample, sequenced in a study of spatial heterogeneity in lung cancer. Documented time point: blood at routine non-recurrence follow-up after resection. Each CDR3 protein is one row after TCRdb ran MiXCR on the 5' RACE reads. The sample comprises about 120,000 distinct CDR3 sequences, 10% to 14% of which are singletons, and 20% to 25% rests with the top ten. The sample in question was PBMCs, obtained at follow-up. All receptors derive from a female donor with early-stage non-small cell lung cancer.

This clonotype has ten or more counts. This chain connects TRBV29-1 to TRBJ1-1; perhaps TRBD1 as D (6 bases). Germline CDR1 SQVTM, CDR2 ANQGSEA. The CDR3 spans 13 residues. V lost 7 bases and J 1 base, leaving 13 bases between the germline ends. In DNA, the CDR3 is TGCAGCGCTAGAACAGGGAAGAACACTGAAGCTTTCTTT. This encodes CSARTGKNTEAFF.

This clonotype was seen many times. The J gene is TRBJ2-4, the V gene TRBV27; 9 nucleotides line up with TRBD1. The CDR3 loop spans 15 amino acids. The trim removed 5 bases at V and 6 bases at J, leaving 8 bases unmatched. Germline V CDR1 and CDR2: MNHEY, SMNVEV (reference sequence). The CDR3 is CASSRSGTGINIQYF. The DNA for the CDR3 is TGTGCCAGCAGTCGCTCCGGGACAGGGATAAACATTCAGTACTTC.

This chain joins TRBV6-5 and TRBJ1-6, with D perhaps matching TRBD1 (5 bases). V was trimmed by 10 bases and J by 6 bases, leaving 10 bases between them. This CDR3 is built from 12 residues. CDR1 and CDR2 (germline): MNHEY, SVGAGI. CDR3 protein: CATGPFNSPLHF. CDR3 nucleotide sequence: TGTGCCACGGGACCGTTTAATTCACCCCTCCACTTT.

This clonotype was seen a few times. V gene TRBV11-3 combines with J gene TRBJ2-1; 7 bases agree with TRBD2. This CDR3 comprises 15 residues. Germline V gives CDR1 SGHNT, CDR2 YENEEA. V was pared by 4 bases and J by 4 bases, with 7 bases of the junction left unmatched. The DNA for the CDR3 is TGTGCCAGCAGCTCCAGTCCAGCGGGATACAATGAGCAGTTCTTC. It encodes CASSSSPAGYNEQFF.

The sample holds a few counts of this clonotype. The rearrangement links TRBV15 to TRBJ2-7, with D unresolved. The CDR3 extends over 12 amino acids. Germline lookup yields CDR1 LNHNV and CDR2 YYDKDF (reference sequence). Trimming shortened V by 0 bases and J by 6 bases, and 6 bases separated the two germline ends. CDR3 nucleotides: TGTGCCACCAGCAGAGACCAGCGCGAGCAGTACTTC. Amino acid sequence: CATSRDQREQYF.

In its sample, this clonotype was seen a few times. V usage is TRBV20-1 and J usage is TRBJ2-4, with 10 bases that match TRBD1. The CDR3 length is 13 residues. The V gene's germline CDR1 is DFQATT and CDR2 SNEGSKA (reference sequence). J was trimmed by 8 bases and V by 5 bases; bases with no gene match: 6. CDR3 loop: CSAETGGKDIQYF. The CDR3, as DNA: TGCAGTGCTGAGACAGGGGGCAAGGACATTCAGTACTTC.

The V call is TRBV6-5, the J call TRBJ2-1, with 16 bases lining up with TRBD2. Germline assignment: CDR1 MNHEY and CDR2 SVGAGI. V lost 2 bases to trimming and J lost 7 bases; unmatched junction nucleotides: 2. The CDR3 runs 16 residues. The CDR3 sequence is CASSYTGLAGGNEQFF. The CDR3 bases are TGTGCCAGCAGTTACACGGGACTAGCGGGGGGGAATGAGCAGTTCTTC.

As DNA, the CDR3 is TGTGCCAGCAGCTTGTCCCCGTACACTGAAGCTTTCTTT. Translating gives CASSLSPYTEAFF. This sequence joins TRBV7-2 and TRBJ1-1; D gene uncertain. The CDR3 sequence is 13 residues long. Between the trimmed V and J ends, which lost 3 bases and 3 bases, there was a span of 8 bases. In germline, CDR1 is SGHTA, CDR2 FQGNSA.

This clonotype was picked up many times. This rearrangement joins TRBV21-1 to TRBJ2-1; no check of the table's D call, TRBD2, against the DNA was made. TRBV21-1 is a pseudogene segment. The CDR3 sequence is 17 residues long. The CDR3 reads CASSNGLPAWGDNEQFF. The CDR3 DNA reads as TGTGCCAGCAGCAACGGACTACCCGCCTGGGGTGACAATGAGCAGTTCTTC.

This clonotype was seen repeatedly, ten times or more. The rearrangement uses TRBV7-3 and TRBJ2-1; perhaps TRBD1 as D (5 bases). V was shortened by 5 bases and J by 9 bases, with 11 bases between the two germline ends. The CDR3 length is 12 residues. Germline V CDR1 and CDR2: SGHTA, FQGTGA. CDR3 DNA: TGTGCCAGCAGCGCCCAAGGGGTTGAGCAGTTCTTC. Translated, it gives CASSAQGVEQFF.

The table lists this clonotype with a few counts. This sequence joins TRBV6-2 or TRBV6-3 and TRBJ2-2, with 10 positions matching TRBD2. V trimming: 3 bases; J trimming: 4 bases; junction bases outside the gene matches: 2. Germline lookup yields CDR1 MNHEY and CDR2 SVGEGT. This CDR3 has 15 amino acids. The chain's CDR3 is CASSYLAGVTGELFF. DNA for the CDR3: TGTGCCAGCAGTTATCTAGCGGGAGTCACCGGGGAGCTGTTTTTT.

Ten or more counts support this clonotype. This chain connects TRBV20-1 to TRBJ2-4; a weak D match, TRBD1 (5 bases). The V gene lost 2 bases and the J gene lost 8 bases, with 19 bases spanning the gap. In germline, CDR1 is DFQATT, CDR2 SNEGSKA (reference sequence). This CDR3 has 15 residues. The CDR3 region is CSARRSGKALDIQYF. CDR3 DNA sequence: TGCAGTGCTAGACGCTCAGGGAAGGCCTTGGACATTCAGTACTTC.

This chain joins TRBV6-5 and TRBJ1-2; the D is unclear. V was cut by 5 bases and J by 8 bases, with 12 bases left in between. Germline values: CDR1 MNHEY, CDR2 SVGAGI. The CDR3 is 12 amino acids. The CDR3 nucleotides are TGTGCCAGCAGTGCTGACCTGGGAGGCTACACCTTC. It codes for CASSADLGGYTF.

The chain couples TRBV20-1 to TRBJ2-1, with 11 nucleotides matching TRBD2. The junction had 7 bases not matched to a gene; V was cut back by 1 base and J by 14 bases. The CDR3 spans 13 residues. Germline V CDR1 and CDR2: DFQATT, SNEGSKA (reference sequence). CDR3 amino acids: CSARGLAGTLEFF. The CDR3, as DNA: TGCAGTGCTAGAGGACTAGCGGGGACCTTGGAGTTCTTC.

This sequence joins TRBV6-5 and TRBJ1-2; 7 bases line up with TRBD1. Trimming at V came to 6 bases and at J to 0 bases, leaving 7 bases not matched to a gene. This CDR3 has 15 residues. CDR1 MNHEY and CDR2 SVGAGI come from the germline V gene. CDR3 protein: CASRLGQLANYGYTF. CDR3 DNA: TGTGCCAGCAGGTTGGGACAGTTAGCTAACTATGGCTACACCTTC.

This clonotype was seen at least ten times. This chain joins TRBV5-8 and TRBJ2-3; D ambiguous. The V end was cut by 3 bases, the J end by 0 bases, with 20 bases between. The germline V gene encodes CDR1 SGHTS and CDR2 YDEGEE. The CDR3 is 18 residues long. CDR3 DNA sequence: TGTGCCAGCAGCTGGGCCCTGGGCGTCGGCTACAGCACAGATACGCAGTATTTT. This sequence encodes CASSWALGVGYSTDTQYF.

CDR3 coding DNA: TGTGCCAGCAGCCCCGTTCCGGGAGGGGCCTATGGCTACACCTTC. Its protein is CASSPVPGGAYGYTF. The chain carries TRBV5-6 and TRBJ1-2, with D possibly matching TRBD1 (5 bases). Germline V gene sequence: CDR1 SGHDT, CDR2 YYEEEE. Trimming cost V 4 bases and J 4 bases, with 17 bases left between them. CDR3 length: 15 amino acids.

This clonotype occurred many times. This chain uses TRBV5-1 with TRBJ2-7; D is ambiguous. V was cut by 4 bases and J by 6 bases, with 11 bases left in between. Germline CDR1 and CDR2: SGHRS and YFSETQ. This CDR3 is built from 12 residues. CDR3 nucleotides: TGCGCCAGCAGCGGAACGTGGTCCGAGCAGTACTTC. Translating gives CASSGTWSEQYF.